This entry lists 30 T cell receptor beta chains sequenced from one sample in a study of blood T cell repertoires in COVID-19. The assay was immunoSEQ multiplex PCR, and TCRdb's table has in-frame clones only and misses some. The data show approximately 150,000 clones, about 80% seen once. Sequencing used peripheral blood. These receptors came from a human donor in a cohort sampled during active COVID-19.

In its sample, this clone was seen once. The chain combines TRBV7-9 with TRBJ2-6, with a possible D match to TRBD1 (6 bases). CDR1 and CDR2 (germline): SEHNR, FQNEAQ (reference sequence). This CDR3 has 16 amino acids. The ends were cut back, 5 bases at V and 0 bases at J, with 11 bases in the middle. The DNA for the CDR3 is TGTGCCAGCAGCCTAACAGGGCTCTCTGGGGCCAACGTCCTGACTTTC. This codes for CASSLTGLSGANVLTF.

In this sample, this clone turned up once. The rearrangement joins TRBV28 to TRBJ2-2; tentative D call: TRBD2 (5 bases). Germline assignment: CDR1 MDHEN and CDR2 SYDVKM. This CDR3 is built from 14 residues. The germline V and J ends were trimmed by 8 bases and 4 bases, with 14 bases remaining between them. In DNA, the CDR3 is TGTGCCAGCCTTGGACCGGGGATCACCGGGGAGCTGTTTTTT. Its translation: CASLGPGITGELFF.

The chain's CDR3 is CASSFRAGTGRYF. The CDR3 bases are TGTGCCAGCAGTTTCCGGGCCGGGACAGGGCGGTACTTC. The rearrangement joins TRBV11-2 to TRBJ2-4; 9 positions agree with TRBD1. CDR3 length equals 13 residues. With V trimmed by 6 bases and J by 15 bases, 12 bases remained unmatched. Germline CDR1 SGHAT, CDR2 FQNNGV. Together with reference TRBV11-2 and TRBJ2-4, the CDR3 gives the full variable domain: EAGVAQSPRYKIIEKRQSVAFWCNPISGHATLYWYQQILGQGPKLLIQFQNNGVVDDSQLPKDRFSAERLKGVDSTLKIQPAKLEDSAVYLCASSFRAGTGRYFGAGTRLSVL.

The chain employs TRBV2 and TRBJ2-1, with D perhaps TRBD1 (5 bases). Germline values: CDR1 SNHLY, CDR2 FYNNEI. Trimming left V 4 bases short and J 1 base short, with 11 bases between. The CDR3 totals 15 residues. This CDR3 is CASSARVASYNEQFF. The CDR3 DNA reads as TGTGCCAGCAGTGCCAGGGTAGCATCCTACAATGAGCAGTTCTTC. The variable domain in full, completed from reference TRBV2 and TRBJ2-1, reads EPEVTQTPSHQVTQMGQEVILRCVPISNHLYFYWYRQILGQKVEFLVSFYNNEISEKSEIFDDQFSVERPDGSNFTLKIRSTKLEDSAMYFCASSARVASYNEQFFGPGTRLTVL.

The CDR3, as DNA: TGTGCCAGCAGCCCGGGACTAGCGGGAGAGAATGAGCAGTTCTTC. Translation: CASSPGLAGENEQFF. The rearrangement uses TRBV9 and TRBJ2-1, with 14 bases aligning to TRBD2. Germline V gives CDR1 SGDLS, CDR2 YYNGEE. J gave up 7 bases and V 4 bases, and 4 bases lay outside the gene matches. The CDR3 extends over 15 amino acids. The full variable domain, rest sourced from reference TRBV9 and TRBJ2-1, is DSGVTQTPKHLITATGQRVTLRCSPRSGDLSVYWYQQSLDQGLQFLIQYYNGEERAKGNILERFSAQQFPDLHSELNLSSLELGDSALYFCASSPGLAGENEQFFGPGTRLTVL.

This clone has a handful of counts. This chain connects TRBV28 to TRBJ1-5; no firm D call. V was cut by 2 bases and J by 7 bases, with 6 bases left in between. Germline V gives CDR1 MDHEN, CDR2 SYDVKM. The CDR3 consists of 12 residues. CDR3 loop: CASSLEAQPQHF. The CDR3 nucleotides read TGTGCCAGCAGTTTAGAGGCCCAGCCCCAGCATTTT.

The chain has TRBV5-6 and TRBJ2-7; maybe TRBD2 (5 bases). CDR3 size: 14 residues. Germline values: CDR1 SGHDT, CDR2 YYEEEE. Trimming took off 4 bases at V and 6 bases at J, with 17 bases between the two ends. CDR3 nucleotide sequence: TGTGCCAGCAGCACGCCGGGAAACCGGGGCGAGCAGTACTTC. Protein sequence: CASSTPGNRGEQYF. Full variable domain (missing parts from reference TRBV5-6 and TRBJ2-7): DAGVTQSPTHLIKTRGQQVTLRCSPKSGHDTVSWYQQALGQGPQFIFQYYEEEERQRGNFPDRFSGHQFPNYSSELNVNALLLGDSALYLCASSTPGNRGEQYFGPGTRLTVT.

DNA of the CDR3: TGTGCCTGGAGTGTACGGGGACAGCTTAATGAAAAACTGTTTTTT. Amino acids: CAWSVRGQLNEKLFF. The genes are TRBV30 and TRBJ1-4; 7 bases fit TRBD1. CDR1 GTSNPN and CDR2 SVGIG come from the germline V gene (reference sequence). V lost 0 bases, J lost 4 bases, and 5 bases stayed unmatched. This CDR3 has 15 residues.

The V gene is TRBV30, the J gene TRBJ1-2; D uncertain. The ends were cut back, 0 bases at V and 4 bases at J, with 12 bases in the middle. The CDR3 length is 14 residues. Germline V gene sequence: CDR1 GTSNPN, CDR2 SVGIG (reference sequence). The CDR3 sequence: CAWSVQVSAYGYTF. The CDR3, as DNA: TGTGCCTGGAGTGTACAAGTTTCCGCCTATGGCTACACCTTC.

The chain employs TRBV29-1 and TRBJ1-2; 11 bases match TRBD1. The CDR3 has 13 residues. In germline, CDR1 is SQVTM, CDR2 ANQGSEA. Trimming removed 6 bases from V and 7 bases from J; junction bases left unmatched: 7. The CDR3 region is CSVTSDRGLGYTF. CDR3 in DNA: TGCAGCGTCACTTCGGACAGGGGGCTTGGCTACACCTTC.

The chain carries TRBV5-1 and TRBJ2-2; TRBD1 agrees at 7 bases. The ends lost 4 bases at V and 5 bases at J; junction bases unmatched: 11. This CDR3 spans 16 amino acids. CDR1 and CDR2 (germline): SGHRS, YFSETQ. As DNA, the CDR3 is TGCGCCAGCAGCCTCTCGACAGGGATGGGAACCGGGGAGCTGTTTTTT. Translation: CASSLSTGMGTGELFF.

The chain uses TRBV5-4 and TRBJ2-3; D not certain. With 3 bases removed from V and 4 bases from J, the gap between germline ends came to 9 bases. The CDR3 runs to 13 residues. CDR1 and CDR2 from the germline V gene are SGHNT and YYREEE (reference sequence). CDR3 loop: CASSYDEADTQYF. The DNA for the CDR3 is TGTGCCAGCAGCTACGATGAGGCAGATACGCAGTATTTT.

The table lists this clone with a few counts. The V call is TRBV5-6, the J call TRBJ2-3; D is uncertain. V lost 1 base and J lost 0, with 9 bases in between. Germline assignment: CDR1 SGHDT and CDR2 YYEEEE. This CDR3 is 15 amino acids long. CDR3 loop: CASSLWHLSTDTQYF. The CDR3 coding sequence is TGTGCCAGCAGCTTGTGGCACCTTAGCACAGATACGCAGTATTTT.

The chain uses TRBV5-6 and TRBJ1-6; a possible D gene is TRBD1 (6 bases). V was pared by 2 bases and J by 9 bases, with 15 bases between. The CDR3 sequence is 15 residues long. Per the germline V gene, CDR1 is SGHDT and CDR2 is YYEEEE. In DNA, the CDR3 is TGTGCCAGCAGCTTCCTCAGGGGCCTTGGTTCACCCCTCCACTTT. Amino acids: CASSFLRGLGSPLHF.

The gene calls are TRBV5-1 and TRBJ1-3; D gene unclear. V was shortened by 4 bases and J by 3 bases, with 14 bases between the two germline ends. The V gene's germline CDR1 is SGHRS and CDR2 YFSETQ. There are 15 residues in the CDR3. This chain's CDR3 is CASSPGGLGGNTIYF. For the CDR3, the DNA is TGCGCCAGCAGCCCCGGAGGGCTAGGTGGAAACACCATATATTTT.

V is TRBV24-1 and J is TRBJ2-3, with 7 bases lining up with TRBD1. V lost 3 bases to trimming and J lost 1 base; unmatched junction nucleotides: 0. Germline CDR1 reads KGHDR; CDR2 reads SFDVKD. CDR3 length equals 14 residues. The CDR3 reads CATSDGTGTDTQYF. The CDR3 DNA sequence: TGTGCCACCAGTGATGGGACAGGCACAGATACGCAGTATTTT.

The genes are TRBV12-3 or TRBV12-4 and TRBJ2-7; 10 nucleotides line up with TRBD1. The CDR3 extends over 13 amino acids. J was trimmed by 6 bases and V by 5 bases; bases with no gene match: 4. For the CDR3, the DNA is TGTGCCAGCAGTCCGGGACAGGGGTTCGAGCAGTACTTC. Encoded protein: CASSPGQGFEQYF.

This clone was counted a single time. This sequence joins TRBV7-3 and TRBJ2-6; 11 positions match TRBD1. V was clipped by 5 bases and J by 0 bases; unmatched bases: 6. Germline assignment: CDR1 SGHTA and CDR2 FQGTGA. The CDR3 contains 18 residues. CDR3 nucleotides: TGTGCCAGCAGCACCGGACAGGGGGCGATCTCTGGGGCCAACGTCCTGACTTTC. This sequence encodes CASSTGQGAISGANVLTF.

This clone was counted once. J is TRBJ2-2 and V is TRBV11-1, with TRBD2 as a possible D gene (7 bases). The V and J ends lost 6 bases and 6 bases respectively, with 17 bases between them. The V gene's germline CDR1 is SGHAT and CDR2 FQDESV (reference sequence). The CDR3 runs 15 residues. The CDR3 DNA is TGTGCCAGCAGATTGGGGGGGCCTCGGGCCGGGGAGCTGTTTTTT. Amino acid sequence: CASRLGGPRAGELFF.

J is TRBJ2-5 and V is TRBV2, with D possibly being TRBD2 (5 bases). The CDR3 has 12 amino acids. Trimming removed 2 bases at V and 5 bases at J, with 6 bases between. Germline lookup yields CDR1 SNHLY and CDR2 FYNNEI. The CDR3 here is CASSELAETQYF. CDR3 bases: TGTGCCAGCAGTGAACTAGCCGAGACCCAGTACTTC.

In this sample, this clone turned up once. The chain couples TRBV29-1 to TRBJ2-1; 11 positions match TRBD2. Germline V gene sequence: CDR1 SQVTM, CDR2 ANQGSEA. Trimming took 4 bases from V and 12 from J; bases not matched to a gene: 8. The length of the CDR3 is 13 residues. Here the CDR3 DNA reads TGCAGCGTTGTAATTAGCGGGAGGGGGGTGCAGTTCTTC. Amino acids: CSVVISGRGVQFF.

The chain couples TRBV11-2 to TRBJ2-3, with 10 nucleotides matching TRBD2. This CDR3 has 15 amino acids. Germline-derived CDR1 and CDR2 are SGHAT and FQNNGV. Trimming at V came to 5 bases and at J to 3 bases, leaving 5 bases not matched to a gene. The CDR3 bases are TGTGCCAGCAGCCTCATACTAGCGGGGACAGATACGCAGTATTTT. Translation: CASSLILAGTDTQYF.

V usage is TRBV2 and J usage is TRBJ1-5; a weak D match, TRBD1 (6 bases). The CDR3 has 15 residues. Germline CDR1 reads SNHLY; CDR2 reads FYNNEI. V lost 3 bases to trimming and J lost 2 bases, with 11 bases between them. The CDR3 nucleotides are TGTGCCAGCAGTGACCGTCGACAGGGCAATCAGCCCCAGCATTTT. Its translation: CASSDRRQGNQPQHF.

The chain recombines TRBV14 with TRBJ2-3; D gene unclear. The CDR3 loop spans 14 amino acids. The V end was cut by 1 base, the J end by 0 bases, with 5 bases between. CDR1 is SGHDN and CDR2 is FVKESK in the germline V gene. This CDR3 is CASSQGLSTDTQYF. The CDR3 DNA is TGTGCCAGCAGCCAAGGACTGAGCACAGATACGCAGTATTTT.

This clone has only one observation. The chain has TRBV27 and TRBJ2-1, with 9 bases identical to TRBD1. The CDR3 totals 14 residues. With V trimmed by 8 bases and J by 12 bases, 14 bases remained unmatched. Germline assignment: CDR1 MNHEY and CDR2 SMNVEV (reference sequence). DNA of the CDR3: TGTGCCAGCGGACAGGGGACCAATCCCTCGGGGCAGTTCTTC. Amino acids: CASGQGTNPSGQFF.

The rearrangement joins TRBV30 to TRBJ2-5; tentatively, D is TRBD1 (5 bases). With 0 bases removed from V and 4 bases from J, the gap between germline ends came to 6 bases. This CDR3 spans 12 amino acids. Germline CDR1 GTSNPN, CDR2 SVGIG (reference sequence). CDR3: CAWSVRGETQYF. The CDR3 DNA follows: TGTGCCTGGAGTGTTAGGGGAGAGACCCAGTACTTC.

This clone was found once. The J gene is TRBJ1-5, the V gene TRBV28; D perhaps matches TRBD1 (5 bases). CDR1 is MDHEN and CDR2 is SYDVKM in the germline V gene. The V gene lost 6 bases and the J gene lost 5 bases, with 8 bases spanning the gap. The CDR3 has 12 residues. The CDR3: CASRGGYQPQHF. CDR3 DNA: TGTGCCAGCAGGGGGGGGTATCAGCCCCAGCATTTT.

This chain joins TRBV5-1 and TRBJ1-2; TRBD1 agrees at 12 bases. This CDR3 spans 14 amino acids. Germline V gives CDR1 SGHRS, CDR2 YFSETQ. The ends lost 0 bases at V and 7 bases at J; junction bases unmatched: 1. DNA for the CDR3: TGCGCCAGCAGCTTGGGGGACAGGGGGCCTGGCTACACCTTC. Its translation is CASSLGDRGPGYTF.

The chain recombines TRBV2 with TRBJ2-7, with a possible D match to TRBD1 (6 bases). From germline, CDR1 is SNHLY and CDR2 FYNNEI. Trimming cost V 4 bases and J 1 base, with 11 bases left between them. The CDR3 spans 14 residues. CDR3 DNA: TGTGCCAGCAGTGGGTCTGACAGGTCCTACGAGCAGTACTTC. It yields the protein CASSGSDRSYEQYF.

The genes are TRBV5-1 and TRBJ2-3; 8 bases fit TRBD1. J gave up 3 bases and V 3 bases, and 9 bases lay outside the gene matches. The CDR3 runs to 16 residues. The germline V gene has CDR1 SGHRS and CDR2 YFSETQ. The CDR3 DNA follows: TGCGCCAGCAGCTCCCTTCCAGGGGGCCGGACAGATACGCAGTATTTT. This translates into CASSSLPGGRTDTQYF.